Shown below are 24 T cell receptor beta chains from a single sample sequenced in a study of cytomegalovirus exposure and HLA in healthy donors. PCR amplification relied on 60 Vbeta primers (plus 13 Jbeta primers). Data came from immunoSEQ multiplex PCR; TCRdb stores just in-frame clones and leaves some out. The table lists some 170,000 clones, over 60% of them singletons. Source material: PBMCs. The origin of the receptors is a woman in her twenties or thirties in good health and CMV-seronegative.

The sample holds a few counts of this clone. The CDR3 region has the DNA TGTGCCTGGACTTATGGACTGTCGATTTCACCCCTCCACTTT. This codes for CAWTYGLSISPLHF. V gene TRBV30 combines with J gene TRBJ1-6; D gene unclear. Between the trimmed V and J ends, which lost 4 bases and 9 bases, there was a span of 16 bases. This CDR3 is built from 14 residues. The germline V gene encodes CDR1 GTSNPN and CDR2 SVGIG (reference sequence).

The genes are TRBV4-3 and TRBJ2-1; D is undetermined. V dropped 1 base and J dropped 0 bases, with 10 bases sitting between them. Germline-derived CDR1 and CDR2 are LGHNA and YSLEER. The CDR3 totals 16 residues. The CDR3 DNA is TGCGCCAGCAGCCAAGTGAGAGTAAGCTCCTACAATGAGCAGTTCTTC. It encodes CASSQVRVSSYNEQFF.

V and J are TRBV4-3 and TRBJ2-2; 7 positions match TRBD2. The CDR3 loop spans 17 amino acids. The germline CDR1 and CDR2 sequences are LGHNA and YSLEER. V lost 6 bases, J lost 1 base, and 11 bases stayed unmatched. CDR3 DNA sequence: TGCGCCAGCAGGGCCTCCAGGGCGGGAGTGAACACCGGGGAGCTGTTTTTT. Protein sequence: CASRASRAGVNTGELFF.

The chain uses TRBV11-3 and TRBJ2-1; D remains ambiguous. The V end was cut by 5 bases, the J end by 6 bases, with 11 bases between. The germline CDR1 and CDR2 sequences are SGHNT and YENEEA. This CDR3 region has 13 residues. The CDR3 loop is CASSVSTVNEQFF. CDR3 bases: TGTGCCAGCAGCGTAAGTACGGTCAATGAGCAGTTCTTC.

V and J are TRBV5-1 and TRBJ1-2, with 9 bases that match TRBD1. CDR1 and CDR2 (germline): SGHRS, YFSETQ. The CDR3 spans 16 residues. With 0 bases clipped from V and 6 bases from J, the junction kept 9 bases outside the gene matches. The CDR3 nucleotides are TGCGCCAGCAGCTTGGCCAGAGGGACAGGGAGGAATGGCTACACCTTC. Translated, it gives CASSLARGTGRNGYTF.

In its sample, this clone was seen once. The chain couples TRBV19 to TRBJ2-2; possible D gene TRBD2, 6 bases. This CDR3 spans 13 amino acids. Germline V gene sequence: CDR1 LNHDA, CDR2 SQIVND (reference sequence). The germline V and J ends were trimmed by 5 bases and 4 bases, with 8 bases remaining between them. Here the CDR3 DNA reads TGTGCCAGTAGTGCGGGGCCCACCGGGGAGCTGTTTTTT. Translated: CASSAGPTGELFF.

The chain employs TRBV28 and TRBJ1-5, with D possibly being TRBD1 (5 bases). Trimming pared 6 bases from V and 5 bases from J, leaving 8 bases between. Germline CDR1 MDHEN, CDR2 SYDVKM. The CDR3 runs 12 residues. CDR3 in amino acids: CASSRRDQPQHF. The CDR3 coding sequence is TGTGCCAGCAGCCGCAGGGATCAGCCCCAGCATTTT.

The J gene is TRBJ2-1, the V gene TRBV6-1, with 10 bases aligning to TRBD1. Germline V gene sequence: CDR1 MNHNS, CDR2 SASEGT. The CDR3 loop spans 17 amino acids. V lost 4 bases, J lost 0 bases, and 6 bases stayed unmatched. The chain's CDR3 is CASSGQGASNSYNEQFF. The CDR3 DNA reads TGTGCCAGCAGTGGACAGGGGGCCTCTAACTCCTACAATGAGCAGTTCTTC.

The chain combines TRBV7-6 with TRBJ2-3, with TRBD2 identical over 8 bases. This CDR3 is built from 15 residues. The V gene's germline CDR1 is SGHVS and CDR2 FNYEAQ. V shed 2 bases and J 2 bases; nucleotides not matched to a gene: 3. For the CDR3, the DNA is TGTGCCAGCAGCTTAACTAGCGGAAACACAGATACGCAGTATTTT. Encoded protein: CASSLTSGNTDTQYF.

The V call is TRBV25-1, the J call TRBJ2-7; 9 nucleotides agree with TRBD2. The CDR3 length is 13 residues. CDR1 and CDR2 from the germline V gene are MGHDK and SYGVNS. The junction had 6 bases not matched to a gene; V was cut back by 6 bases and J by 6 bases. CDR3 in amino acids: CASSGLASREQYF. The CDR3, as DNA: TGTGCCAGCAGCGGACTAGCGTCCCGCGAGCAGTACTTC.

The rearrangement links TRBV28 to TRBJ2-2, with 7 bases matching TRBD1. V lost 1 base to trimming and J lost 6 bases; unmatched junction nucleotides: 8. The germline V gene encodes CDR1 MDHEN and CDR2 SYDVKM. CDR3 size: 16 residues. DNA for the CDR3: TGTGCCAGCAGTTTATCAGGGGGACCAACTCCCGGGGAGCTGTTTTTT. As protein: CASSLSGGPTPGELFF.

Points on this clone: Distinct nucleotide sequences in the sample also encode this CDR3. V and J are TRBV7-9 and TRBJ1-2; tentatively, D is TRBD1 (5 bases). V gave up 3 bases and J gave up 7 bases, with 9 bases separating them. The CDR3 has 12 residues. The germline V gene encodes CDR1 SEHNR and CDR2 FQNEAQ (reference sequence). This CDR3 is CASSLGQGGYTF. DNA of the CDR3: TGTGCCAGCAGCTTGGGGCAGGGTGGCTACACCTTC. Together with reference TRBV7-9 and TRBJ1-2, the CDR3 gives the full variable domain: DTGVSQNPRHKITKRGQNVTFRCDPISEHNRLYWYRQTLGQGPEFLTYFQNEAQLEKSRLLSDRFSAERPKGSFSTLEIQRTEQGDSAMYLCASSLGQGGYTFGSGTRLTVV.

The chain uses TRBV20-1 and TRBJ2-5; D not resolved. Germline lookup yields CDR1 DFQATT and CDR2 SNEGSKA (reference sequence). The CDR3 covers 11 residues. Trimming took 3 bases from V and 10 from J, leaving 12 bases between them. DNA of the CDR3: TGCAGTGCTAGCCCGCGGTTCGACCAGTACTTC. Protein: CSASPRFDQYF.

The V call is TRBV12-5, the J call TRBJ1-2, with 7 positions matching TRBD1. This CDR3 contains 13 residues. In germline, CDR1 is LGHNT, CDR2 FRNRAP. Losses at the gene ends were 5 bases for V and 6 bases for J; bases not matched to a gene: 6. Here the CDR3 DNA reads TGTGCTAGTGGTACCGGACAGGTCAATGGCTACACCTTC. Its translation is CASGTGQVNGYTF.

The DNA of the CDR3 is TGTGCCAGCAGCCAAGCCCCCCTCACTAGCGGGCAATCCTACGAGCAGTACTTC. It codes for CASSQAPLTSGQSYEQYF. The V call is TRBV4-2, the J call TRBJ2-7, with 9 bases matching TRBD2. With 1 base clipped from V and 1 base from J, the junction kept 11 bases outside the gene matches. Germline assignment: CDR1 LGHNA and CDR2 YNFKEQ. The CDR3 runs 18 residues.

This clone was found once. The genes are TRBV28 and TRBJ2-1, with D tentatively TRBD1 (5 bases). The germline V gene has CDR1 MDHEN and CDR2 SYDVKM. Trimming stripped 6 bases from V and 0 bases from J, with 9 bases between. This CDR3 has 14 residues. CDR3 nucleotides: TGTGCCAGCAGACCTGACAGCTCCTACAATGAGCAGTTCTTC. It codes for CASRPDSSYNEQFF. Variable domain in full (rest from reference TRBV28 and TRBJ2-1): DVKVTQSSRYLVKRTGEKVFLECVQDMDHENMFWYRQDPGLGLRLIYFSYDVKMKEKGDIPEGYSVSREKKERFSLILESASTNQTSMYLCASRPDSSYNEQFFGPGTRLTVL.

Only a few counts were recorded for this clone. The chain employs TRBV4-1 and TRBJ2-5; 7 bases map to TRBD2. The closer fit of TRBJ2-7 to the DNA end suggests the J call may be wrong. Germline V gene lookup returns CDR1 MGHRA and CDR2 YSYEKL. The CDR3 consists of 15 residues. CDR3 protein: CASSQGGSPGYEQYF. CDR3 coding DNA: TGCGCCAGCAGCCAAGGCGGGAGTCCTGGCTACGAGCAGTACTTC.

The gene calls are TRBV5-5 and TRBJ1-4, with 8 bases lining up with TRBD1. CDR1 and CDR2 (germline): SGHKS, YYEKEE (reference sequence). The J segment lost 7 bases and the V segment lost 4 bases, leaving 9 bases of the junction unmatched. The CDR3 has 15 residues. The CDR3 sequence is CASSRSTGGSEKLFF. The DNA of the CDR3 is TGTGCCAGCAGCCGATCAACAGGGGGGAGTGAAAAACTGTTTTTT.

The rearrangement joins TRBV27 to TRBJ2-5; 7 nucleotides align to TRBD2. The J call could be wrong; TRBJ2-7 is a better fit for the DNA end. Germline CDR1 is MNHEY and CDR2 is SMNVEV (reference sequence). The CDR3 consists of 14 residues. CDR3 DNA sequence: TGTGCCAGCAGTTACACTAGCGAAACCTACGAGCAGTACTTC. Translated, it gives CASSYTSETYEQYF.

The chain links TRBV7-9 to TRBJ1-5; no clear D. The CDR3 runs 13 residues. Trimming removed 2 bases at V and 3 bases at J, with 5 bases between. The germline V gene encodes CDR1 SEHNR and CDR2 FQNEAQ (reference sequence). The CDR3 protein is CASSLSVNQPQHF. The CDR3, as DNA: TGTGCCAGCAGCTTATCTGTCAATCAGCCCCAGCATTTT.

CDR3 in DNA: TGTGCCAGCAGCGCATTGAGGGTCTTTTCAGCTTTCTTT. It codes for CASSALRVFSAFF. J is TRBJ1-1 and V is TRBV11-2; D is ambiguous. V lost 5 bases to trimming and J lost 10 bases, with 17 bases between them. The germline CDR1 and CDR2 sequences are SGHAT and FQNNGV. There are 13 residues in the CDR3.

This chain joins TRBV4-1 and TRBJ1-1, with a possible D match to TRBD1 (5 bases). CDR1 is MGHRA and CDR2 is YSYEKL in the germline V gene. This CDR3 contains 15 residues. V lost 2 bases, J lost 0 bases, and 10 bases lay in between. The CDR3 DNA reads TGCGCCAGCAGCCAACGGGACTTTCTGAACACTGAAGCTTTCTTT. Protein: CASSQRDFLNTEAFF.

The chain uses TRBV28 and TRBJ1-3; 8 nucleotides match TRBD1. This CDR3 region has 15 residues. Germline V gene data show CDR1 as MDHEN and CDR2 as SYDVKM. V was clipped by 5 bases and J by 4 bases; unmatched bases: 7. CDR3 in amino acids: CASSLDRVYGNTIYF. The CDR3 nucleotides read TGTGCCAGCAGTCTGGACAGGGTTTACGGAAACACCATATATTTT. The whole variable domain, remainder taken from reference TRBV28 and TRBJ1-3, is DVKVTQSSRYLVKRTGEKVFLECVQDMDHENMFWYRQDPGLGLRLIYFSYDVKMKEKGDIPEGYSVSREKKERFSLILESASTNQTSMYLCASSLDRVYGNTIYFGEGSWLTVV.

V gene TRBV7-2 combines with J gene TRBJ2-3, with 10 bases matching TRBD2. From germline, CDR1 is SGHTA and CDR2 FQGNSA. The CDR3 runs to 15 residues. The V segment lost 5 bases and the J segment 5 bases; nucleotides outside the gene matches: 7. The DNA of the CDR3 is TGTGCCAGCAGCCCGAGCGGGGGGGGGATAGATACGCAGTATTTT. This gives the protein CASSPSGGGIDTQYF.